This TCR beta chain appears in the sequencing data of a study of shared T cell receptors in the human thymus. From germline, CDR1 is MNHEY and CDR2 SVGAGI. With 10 bases removed from V and 1 base from J, the gap between germline ends came to 18 bases. The CDR3 is 15 residues long. The repertoire was sequenced with immunoSEQ multiplex PCR; TCRdb's copy has only in-frame clones and lacks some. There are roughly 660,000 clones in the sample; around nine tenths occur only once, and 0.0095% to 0.013% lies in the top ten. The sample was also linked to a second study, of human thymus T cells.

The chain couples TRBV6-5 to TRBJ2-3, with D possibly matching TRBD2 (7 bases). The receptor was isolated from a boy under two years old with a congenital heart defect. The sequenced material came from thymocytes. The CDR3 loop is CAIYGRGRGTDTQYF. The CDR3 nucleotides read TGTGCCATATACGGGCGGGGGCGTGGCACAGATACGCAGTATTTT.